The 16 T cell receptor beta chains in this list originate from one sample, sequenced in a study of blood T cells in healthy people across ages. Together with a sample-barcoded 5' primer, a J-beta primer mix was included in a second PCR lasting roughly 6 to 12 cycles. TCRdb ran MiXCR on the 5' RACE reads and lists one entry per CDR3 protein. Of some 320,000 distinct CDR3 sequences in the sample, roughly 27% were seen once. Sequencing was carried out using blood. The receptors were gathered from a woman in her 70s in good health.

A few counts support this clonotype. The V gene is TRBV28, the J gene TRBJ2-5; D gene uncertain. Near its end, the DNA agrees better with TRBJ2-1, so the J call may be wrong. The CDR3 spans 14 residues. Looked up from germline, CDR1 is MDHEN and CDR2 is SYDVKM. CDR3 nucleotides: TGTGCCAGCAAGACGACTGAGCATTTTAATGAGCAGTTCTTC. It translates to CASKTTEHFNEQFF.

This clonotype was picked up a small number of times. In nucleotides, the CDR3 is TGCGCCAGCAGCCAAAACTCCGCGGCGTACGGAAACACCATATATTTT. Its protein is CASSQNSAAYGNTIYF. The J gene is TRBJ1-3, the V gene TRBV4-1, with D uncertain. Germline V gene sequence: CDR1 MGHRA, CDR2 YSYEKL. The CDR3 covers 16 residues. V shed 2 bases and J shed 4 bases, with 15 bases lying between them.

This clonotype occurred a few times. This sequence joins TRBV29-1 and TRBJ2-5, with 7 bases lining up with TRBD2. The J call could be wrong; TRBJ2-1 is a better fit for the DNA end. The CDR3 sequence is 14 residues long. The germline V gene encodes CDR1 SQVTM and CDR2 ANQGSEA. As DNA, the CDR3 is TGCAGCGTTGAGACGCTAGCGGATAACAATGAGCAGTTCTTC. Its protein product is CSVETLADNNEQFF.

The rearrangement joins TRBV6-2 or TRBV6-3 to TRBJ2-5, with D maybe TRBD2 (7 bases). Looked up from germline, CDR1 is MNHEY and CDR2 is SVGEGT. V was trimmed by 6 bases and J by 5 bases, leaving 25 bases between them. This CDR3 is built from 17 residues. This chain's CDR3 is CASSPRTLRGPRETQYF. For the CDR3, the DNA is TGTGCCAGCAGCCCCAGGACATTGCGGGGGCCGAGGGAGACCCAGTACTTC.

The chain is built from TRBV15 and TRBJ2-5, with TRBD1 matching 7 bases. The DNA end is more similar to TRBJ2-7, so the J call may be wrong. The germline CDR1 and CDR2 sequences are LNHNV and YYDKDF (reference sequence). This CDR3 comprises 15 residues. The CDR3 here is CATSRDGTDSSEQYF. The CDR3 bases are TGTGCCACCAGCAGAGACGGGACAGACAGTTCCGAGCAGTACTTC.

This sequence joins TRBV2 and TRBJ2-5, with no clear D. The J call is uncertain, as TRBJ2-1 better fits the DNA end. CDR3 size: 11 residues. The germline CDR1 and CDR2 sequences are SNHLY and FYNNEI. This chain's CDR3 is CASTSTAEQFF. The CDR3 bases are TGTGCCAGCACATCAACAGCGGAGCAGTTCTTC.

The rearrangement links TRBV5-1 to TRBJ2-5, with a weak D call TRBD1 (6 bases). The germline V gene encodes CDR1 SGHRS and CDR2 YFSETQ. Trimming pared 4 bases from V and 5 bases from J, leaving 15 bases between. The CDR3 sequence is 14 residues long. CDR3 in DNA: TGCGCCAGCAGCCAGGGGACAAGAGGGGAGACCCAGTACTTC. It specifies CASSQGTRGETQYF.

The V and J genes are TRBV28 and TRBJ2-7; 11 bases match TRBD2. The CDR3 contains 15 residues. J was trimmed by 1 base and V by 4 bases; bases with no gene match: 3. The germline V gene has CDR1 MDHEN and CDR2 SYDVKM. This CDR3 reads CASSSRLAGSYEQYF. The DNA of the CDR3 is TGTGCCAGCAGTTCCCGACTAGCGGGATCCTACGAGCAGTACTTC.

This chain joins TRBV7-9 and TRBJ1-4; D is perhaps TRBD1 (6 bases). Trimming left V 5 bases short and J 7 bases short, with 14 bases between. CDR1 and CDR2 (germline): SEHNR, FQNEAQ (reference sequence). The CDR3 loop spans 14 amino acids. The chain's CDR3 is CASSQGTSPEKLFF. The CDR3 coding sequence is TGTGCCAGCAGCCAAGGGACATCTCCTGAAAAACTGTTTTTT.

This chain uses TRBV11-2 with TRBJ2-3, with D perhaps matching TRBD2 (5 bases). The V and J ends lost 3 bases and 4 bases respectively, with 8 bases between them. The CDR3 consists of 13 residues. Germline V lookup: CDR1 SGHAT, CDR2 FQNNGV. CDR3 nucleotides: TGTGCCAGCAGCTTCCCCGGGGCAGATACGCAGTATTTT. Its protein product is CASSFPGADTQYF.

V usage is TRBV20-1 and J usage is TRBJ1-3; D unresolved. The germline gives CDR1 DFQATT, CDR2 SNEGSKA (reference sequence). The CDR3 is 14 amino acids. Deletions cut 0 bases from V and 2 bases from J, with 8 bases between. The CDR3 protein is CSARDLEAGNTIYF. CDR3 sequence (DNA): TGCAGTGCTAGAGATCTTGAGGCTGGAAACACCATATATTTT.

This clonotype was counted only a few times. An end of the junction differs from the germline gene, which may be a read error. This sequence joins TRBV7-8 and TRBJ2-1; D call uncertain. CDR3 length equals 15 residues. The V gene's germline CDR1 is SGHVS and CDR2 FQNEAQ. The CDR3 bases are TGTGCCAGCAGCTTATCTTTTAGCTCCTACAACGAGCAGTTCTTC. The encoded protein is CASSLSFSSYNEQFF.

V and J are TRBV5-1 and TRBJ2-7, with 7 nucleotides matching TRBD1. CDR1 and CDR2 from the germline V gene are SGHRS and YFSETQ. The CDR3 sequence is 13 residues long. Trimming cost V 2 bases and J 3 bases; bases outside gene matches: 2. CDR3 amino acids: CASSFGTDYEQYF. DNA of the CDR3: TGCGCCAGCAGCTTTGGGACAGACTACGAGCAGTACTTC.

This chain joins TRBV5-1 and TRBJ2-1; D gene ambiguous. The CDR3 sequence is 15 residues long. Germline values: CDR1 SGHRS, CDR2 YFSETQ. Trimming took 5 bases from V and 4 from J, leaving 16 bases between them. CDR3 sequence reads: CASRKSAVEYNEQFF. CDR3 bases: TGCGCCAGCAGGAAGTCGGCCGTCGAATACAATGAGCAGTTCTTC.

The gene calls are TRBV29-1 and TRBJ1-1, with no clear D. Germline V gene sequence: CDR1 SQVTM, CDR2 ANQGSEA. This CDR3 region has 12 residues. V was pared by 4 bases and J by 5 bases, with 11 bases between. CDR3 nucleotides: TGCAGCGTTGTTACCGGACGGACTGAAGCTTTCTTT. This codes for CSVVTGRTEAFF.

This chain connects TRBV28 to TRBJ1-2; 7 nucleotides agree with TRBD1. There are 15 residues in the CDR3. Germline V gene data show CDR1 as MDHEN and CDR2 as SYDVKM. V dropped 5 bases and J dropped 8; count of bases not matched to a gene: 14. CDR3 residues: CASSLPGQRAGGYTF. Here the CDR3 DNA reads TGTGCCAGCAGTCTGCCGGGACAGAGGGCGGGAGGCTACACCTTC.